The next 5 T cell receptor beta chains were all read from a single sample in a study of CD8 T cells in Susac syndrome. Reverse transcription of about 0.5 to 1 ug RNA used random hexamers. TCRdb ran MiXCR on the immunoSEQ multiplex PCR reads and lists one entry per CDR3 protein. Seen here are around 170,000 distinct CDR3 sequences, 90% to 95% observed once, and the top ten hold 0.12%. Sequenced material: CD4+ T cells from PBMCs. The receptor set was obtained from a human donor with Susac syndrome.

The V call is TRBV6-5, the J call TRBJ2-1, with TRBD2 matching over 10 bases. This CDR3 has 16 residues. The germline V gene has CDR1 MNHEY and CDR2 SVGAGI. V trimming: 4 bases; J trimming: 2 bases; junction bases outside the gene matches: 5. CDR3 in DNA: TGTGCCAGCAGTTCCTCACTAGCGGGGACCTACAATGAGCAGTTCTTC. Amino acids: CASSSSLAGTYNEQFF.

CDR3 loop: CASSGSGSDTQYF. CDR3 nucleotides: TGTGCCAGCTCAGGGTCAGGGTCAGATACGCAGTATTTT. This chain uses TRBV7-3 with TRBJ2-3; TRBD1 might be the D (5 bases). The CDR3 is made up of 13 amino acids. The V gene's germline CDR1 is SGHTA and CDR2 FQGTGA. V was clipped by 8 bases and J by 4 bases, with 13 bases between them.

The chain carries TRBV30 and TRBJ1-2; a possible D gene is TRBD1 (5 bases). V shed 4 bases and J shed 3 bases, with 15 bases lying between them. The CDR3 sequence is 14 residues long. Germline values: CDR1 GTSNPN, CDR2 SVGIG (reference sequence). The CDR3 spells CAWTGTASYYGYTF. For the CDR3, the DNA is TGTGCCTGGACCGGGACGGCGAGCTACTATGGCTACACCTTC.

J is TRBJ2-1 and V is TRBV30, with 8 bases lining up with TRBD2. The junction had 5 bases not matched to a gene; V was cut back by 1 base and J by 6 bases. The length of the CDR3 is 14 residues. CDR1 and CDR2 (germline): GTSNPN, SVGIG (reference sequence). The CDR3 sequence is CAWSEGLGPNEQFF. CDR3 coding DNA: TGTGCCTGGAGTGAGGGACTAGGGCCCAATGAGCAGTTCTTC.

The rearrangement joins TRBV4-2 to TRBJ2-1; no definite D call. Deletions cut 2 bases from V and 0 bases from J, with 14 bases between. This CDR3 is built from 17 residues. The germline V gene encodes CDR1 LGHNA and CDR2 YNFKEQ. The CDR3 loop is CASSQSSLTSSYNEQFF. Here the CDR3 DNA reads TGTGCCAGCAGCCAAAGCTCCTTGACGAGCTCCTACAATGAGCAGTTCTTC.